This T cell receptor (beta chain) was identified in a study of regulatory T cells in long-lasting Graves disease (dated by TCRdb to the early 2020s). Study-wide context: In the newly diagnosed Graves' disease group, patients had been taking antithyroid drugs for less than 3 months. Persistent Graves' disease patients were compared with newly diagnosed Graves' disease patients by peripheral blood TCR sequencing and RNA sequencing. The study took place in China and was registered as a clinical trial. TCR sequencing covered about 13 persistent and around 20 newly diagnosed Graves' disease patients, about 35 samples in total.

The library was obtained by multiplex PCR. The sequencer listed for this sample is Illumina HiSeq 4000. TCR beta libraries were built with iRepertoire HTBI primers and Arm-PCR amplification of CDR3 regions. Gel purification was performed on PCR products prior to sequencing. The original methods were these. Across samples, roughly 60 TRBV and roughly 15 TRBJ segments were identified and used for gene usage analysis of CDR3 amino acid clonotypes. COPE and FqMerger were used to merge the filtered high-quality paired reads into contigs. BLAST was used to align contigs to IMGT TRBV, TRBD and TRBJ reference genes, and CDR3 was defined according to IMGT. Clonotypes above 0.1% frequency were classified as highly expanded clones. Shannon entropy served as the measure of repertoire diversity, while the Gini coefficient captured V-J evenness. A clonotype was considered public if more than one individual shared it. TCRdb itself trimmed the public reads at Q25 with fastp, ran MiXCR and retained productive beta chains. Each entry merges the rows of one CDR3 protein and shows their most common DNA and genes. The V and J calls were determined by TCRdb, not by the authors. The sample contains about 620,000 distinct CDR3 sequences, 16% of them found a single time. The ten largest clones take up 15% to 20% of the sample.

As to this clonotype: Its specific antigen is unknown. This could be a read error, since a much larger clone is one nucleotide away.

Sample time point, as interpreted from the label and publication: newly diagnosed GD, antithyroid drugs for less than 3 months. For both TCR sequencing and RNA sequencing, RNA was extracted from PBMCs in TRIzol. Graves' disease was diagnosed according to American Thyroid Association guidelines. Patients for the study were recruited at an endocrinology department in Xi'an, China. From each patient, nine milliliters of peripheral blood was collected into an EDTA anticoagulant tube. Ficoll Paque Plus density gradient separation was used to isolate PBMCs, and no additional T cell sorting was done. An Agilent 2100 Bioanalyzer and agarose gel were used to check RNA quality, and a NanoDrop 2000 was used to measure RNA concentration. Broad study findings and their caveats: Peripheral blood alone was examined, since thyroid tissue, which constituted the primary lesion, could not be accessed. Lower TCR Shannon entropy and fewer highly expanded clones were observed in persistent Graves' disease patients than in newly diagnosed patients, which suggested clonal expansion. The authors acknowledged the small sample size as a limitation that may reduce accuracy. A larger number of public clonotypes was shared among persistent patients (2,741) than among newly diagnosed patients (roughly 980). Sequencing and analysis were restricted to the TCR beta chain.

This sample was shared with a second study, whose subject was T cells in Graves' hyperthyroidism and ophthalmopathy. The second paper states: A patient counted as having stable Graves' hyperthyroidism if no progression to ophthalmopathy occurred over 18 months of follow-up. The hyperthyroidism patients were between 18 and 65 years old and newly diagnosed, with a disease duration of less than 2 months. Exclusion was applied to patients with uncontrolled infections, other autoimmune diseases, pregnancy or lactation. Diagnoses were established on the basis of clinical symptoms, serum thyroxine and TRAb, thyroid ultrasound, and orbital computed tomography. The first round of RT-PCR for the TCR CDR3 was performed with the HTBI primer set and the Qiagen OneStep RT-PCR kit. Most expanded thyroid clonotypes (frequency above 0.001) were also detected in blood, suggesting blood repertoires may reflect thyroid immune responses. In cross-validation, a model built on a 13 V-J signature told ophthalmopathy apart from stable hyperthyroidism with over 85% sensitivity and approximately 84% specificity, and in testing the same model reached 80%/75%. In validation, progression to ophthalmopathy was predicted by the model with around 71% sensitivity and 72.22% specificity, a median of roughly 6 months before onset. To identify TCR V-J signatures that set the groups apart, the researchers used a discovery cohort of 100 patients, made up of under 45 with Graves' ophthalmopathy and 57 with stable Graves' hyperthyroidism. An independent validation cohort of under 20 hyperthyroidism patients and approximately 17 patients who later progressed to ophthalmopathy tested prospective prediction of ophthalmopathy. The 100 discovery patients were divided at random into training and test sets in a 7:3 ratio. Thyroid tissue and blood T-cell repertoires from roughly six Graves' hyperthyroidism patients were also compared in the study. After sampling, hyperthyroidism patients received methimazole starting at 30 mg daily, and ophthalmopathy patients received high-dose intravenous methylprednisolone. Libraries were constructed in a second round of multiplex PCR, after which size selection and purification were performed. Paired-end sequencing of the libraries was performed with 100 bp reads on an Illumina HiSeq2000. Raw data were processed with SOAPnuke, discarding reads with adapters, uncalled bases, mean Phred below 15, or no exact constant-primer or identifier match. COPE v1.2.5 was used to merge high-quality paired reads, and clonotypes were defined as unique nucleotide sequences. MiTCR v1.1 was used to align clonotypes to the IMGT TRBV, TRBD and TRBJ reference segments. Only V-J combinations with frequency above 0.0001, covering 99.2% of repertoires, were analysed. A TCS score was defined as the ratio between F50 (clonal expansion) and ExV (chaos), using BLOSUM62-based TCRdist between CDR3 peptides within each V-J. Welch's t-statistics and random forest reduced just over 500 V-J features to under 15, which were used in a naive Bayes classifier (R e1071). Sample size was not statistically predetermined, and blinding of investigators to group allocation was not performed. The paper reports TCR Vbeta CDR3 sequencing of fewer than 150 peripheral blood samples: approximately 41 ophthalmopathy, 75 to 80 hyperthyroidism and around 17 progressor patients.

The source was peripheral blood mononuclear cells (PBMCs), collected at new diagnosis, from a patient treated with antithyroid drugs. This sequence originates from a woman in her 30s with Graves disease. Donor details come from another sample of the same person, matched by shared clones.

The nucleotide sequence reads as follows: TGTGCCAGCAGTTACTCGTGCAGGCCAAACTTGAGCTACACCTTC. The encoded protein is CASSYSCRPNLSYTF. Recombination connected TRBV6-5 to TRBJ1-2, with no D gene named confidently. The CDR3 numbers 15 residues from cysteine through phenylalanine. The sequence is cut down to CDR3 DNA, 45 bases in frame from base 1. From the germline V gene, CDR1 is MNHEY and CDR2 is SVGAGI. Between the V and J ends, shortened by 0 bases and 9 bases respectively, the junction contains 17 bases.